Listed here are 24 T cell receptor beta chains from one sample, sequenced in a study of T cell responses to AZD1222 COVID-19 vaccine (dated by TCRdb to about 2021). In light of the paper, this sample's time point label describes: baseline before first vaccination. Libraries came from the immunoSEQ multiplex PCR assay. Sourced from immuneACCESS, this table was stored by TCRdb with only in-frame sequences that have V and J called. A share of the clones is absent; for the studies checked, an unresolved V gene accounts for under half, and the remainder has no known explanation. The sample table records 130,000 or so clones; about 92% of these occur just once. Approximately 1% of the sample rests with the top ten. Sequencing used peripheral blood, obtained on day 0 of AZD1222 vaccination. Every receptor here comes from an adult in good health.

CDR3 sequence: CASSPTTGSYEQYF. CDR3 nucleotide sequence: TGCGCCAGCAGTCCTACCACAGGGTCCTACGAGCAGTACTTC. The chain joins TRBV5-1 to TRBJ2-7, with D tentatively TRBD1 (6 bases). The CDR3 loop spans 14 amino acids. Trimming removed 5 bases at V and 1 base at J, with 13 bases between. Per germline, CDR1 SGHRS and CDR2 YFSETQ.

This clone was observed a single time. The chain carries TRBV9 and TRBJ2-4, with D maybe TRBD2 (5 bases). The germline V gene has CDR1 SGDLS and CDR2 YYNGEE. The CDR3 is 15 residues long. The V end lost 0 bases, the J end lost 0 bases, and 7 bases lay between the germline ends. The CDR3 bases are TGTGCCAGCAGCGTAGCCCGGGAAGCCAAAAACATTCAGTACTTC. Its protein is CASSVAREAKNIQYF.

The chain joins TRBV28 to TRBJ1-1, with a tentative D call TRBD1 (5 bases). This CDR3 has 13 amino acids. Trimming took off 6 bases at V and 1 base at J, with 9 bases between the two ends. Germline V lookup: CDR1 MDHEN, CDR2 SYDVKM. The chain's CDR3 is CASRGGPNTEAFF. The CDR3 coding sequence is TGTGCCAGCAGGGGGGGTCCGAACACTGAAGCTTTCTTT.

A single count supports this clone. The rearrangement uses TRBV25-1 and TRBJ2-7, with D hard to call. Germline V gene lookup returns CDR1 MGHDK and CDR2 SYGVNS. The CDR3 has 12 residues. Trimming shortened V by 2 bases and J by 0 bases, and 2 bases separated the two germline ends. CDR3 sequence: CASSEVSYEQYF. CDR3 nucleotide sequence: TGTGCCAGCAGTGAAGTCTCCTACGAGCAGTACTTC.

For the CDR3, the DNA is TGTGCCAGCAGCTTGGGACAGGGTTTGTCCCCTGAAGCTTTCTTT. Protein sequence: CASSLGQGLSPEAFF. The chain combines TRBV7-3 with TRBJ1-1; TRBD1 agrees at 9 bases. V trimming: 3 bases; J trimming: 6 bases; junction bases outside the gene matches: 8. The CDR3 length is 15 residues. Germline CDR1 and CDR2: SGHTA and FQGTGA.

The chain employs TRBV5-1 and TRBJ1-1; D may be TRBD1 (5 bases). Trimming took off 0 bases at V and 3 bases at J, with 12 bases between the two ends. In germline, CDR1 is SGHRS, CDR2 YFSETQ. This CDR3 contains 15 residues. CDR3 nucleotides: TGCGCCAGCAGCTTGGGCCCCGGGGGGGACACTGAAGCTTTCTTT. Amino acids: CASSLGPGGDTEAFF. The full variable domain, its missing parts supplied by reference TRBV5-1 and TRBJ1-1, is KAGVTQTPRYLIKTRGQQVTLSCSPISGHRSVSWYQQTPGQGLQFLFEYFSETQRNKGNFPGRFSGRQFSNSRSEMNVSTLELGDSALYLCASSLGPGGDTEAFFGQGTRLTVV.

The gene calls are TRBV28 and TRBJ2-3; no definite D call. The CDR3 length is 15 residues. Germline CDR1 and CDR2: MDHEN and SYDVKM. V lost 5 bases and J 0 bases, leaving 12 bases between the germline ends. The CDR3 DNA reads TGTGCCAGCAGTGAGGAAATAATGAGCACAGATACGCAGTATTTT. The encoded protein is CASSEEIMSTDTQYF.

This chain connects TRBV6-5 to TRBJ2-7; the match to TRBD1 covers 11 bases. The V and J ends lost 4 bases and 6 bases, in that order; junction bases with no gene match: 2. Germline V CDR1 and CDR2: MNHEY, SVGAGI. The CDR3 loop spans 13 amino acids. This CDR3 reads CASSWDRGGEQYF. The CDR3, as DNA: TGTGCCAGCAGTTGGGACAGGGGGGGCGAGCAGTACTTC.

This chain joins TRBV7-2 and TRBJ2-3, with TRBD2 matching over 10 bases. The germline V gene has CDR1 SGHTA and CDR2 FQGNSA. The CDR3 covers 16 residues. J lost 1 base, V lost 4 bases, and 5 bases had no gene match. The CDR3 sequence: CASSWAGTSGTDTQYF. The CDR3 nucleotides read TGTGCCAGCAGCTGGGCCGGGACTAGCGGCACAGATACGCAGTATTTT.

The V gene is TRBV29-1, the J gene TRBJ1-2; 10 nucleotides match TRBD1. Germline loops: CDR1 SQVTM, CDR2 ANQGSEA. J gave up 1 base and V 6 bases, and 2 bases lay outside the gene matches. This CDR3 contains 13 residues. CDR3 region: CSVGTGDNYGYTF. Written as DNA, the CDR3 is TGCAGCGTAGGGACAGGGGATAACTATGGCTACACCTTC. Full variable domain (remainder filled in from reference TRBV29-1 and TRBJ1-2): SAVISQKPSRDICQRGTSLTIQCQVDSQVTMMFWYRQQPGQSLTLIATANQGSEATYESGFVIDKFPISRPNLTFSTLTVSNMSPEDSSIYLCSVGTGDNYGYTFGSGTRLTVV.

The chain employs TRBV5-1 and TRBJ2-7; 9 bases map to TRBD1. V dropped 4 bases and J dropped 6; count of bases not matched to a gene: 11. CDR1 and CDR2 from the germline V gene are SGHRS and YFSETQ. CDR3 length: 15 amino acids. DNA of the CDR3: TGCGCCAGCAGCCTGGGGGACAGGGATCGTGCCGAGCAGTACTTC. Translating gives CASSLGDRDRAEQYF.

In its sample, this clone was seen once. The rearrangement uses TRBV25-1 and TRBJ2-4, with TRBD2 as a possible D gene (5 bases). There are 13 residues in the CDR3. CDR1 MGHDK and CDR2 SYGVNS come from the germline V gene. V was cut by 8 bases and J by 16 bases, with 24 bases left in between. The CDR3 is CASGATPPGLVYF. The CDR3 DNA is TGTGCCAGCGGAGCAACTCCCCCGGGATTGGTCTACTTC.

The chain recombines TRBV19 with TRBJ2-3; 7 bases are a match to TRBD2. V lost 1 base to trimming and J lost 3 bases; unmatched junction nucleotides: 4. The CDR3 sequence is 15 residues long. Germline-derived CDR1 and CDR2 are LNHDA and SQIVND (reference sequence). CDR3 nucleotide sequence: TGTGCCAGTAGTATAGCCGGACTAGGAACAGATACGCAGTATTTT. Translating it yields CASSIAGLGTDTQYF.

V usage is TRBV24-1 and J usage is TRBJ2-2; 14 positions match TRBD2. J was trimmed by 3 bases and V by 7 bases; bases with no gene match: 12. The CDR3 extends over 19 amino acids. Per germline, CDR1 KGHDR and CDR2 SFDVKD. CDR3 coding DNA: TGTGCCACCAGCCCAACCGGGACTAGCGGGAGATCGGACACCGGGGAGCTGTTTTTT. Protein: CATSPTGTSGRSDTGELFF.

This sequence joins TRBV28 and TRBJ2-7; maybe TRBD1 (5 bases). The CDR3 loop spans 14 amino acids. V lost 5 bases, J lost 6 bases, and 17 bases lay in between. Germline V gene sequence: CDR1 MDHEN, CDR2 SYDVKM. CDR3 DNA sequence: TGTGCCAGCAGTCCCTTCGTTCCTAGGGGCGAGCAGTACTTC. It translates to CASSPFVPRGEQYF.

The chain combines TRBV28 with TRBJ2-5; D call uncertain. Looked up from germline, CDR1 is MDHEN and CDR2 is SYDVKM. There are 15 residues in the CDR3. The germline V and J ends were trimmed by 2 bases and 5 bases, with 15 bases remaining between them. The CDR3 protein is CASSLVAPTVETQYF. CDR3 in DNA: TGTGCCAGCAGTTTAGTGGCTCCCACGGTGGAGACCCAGTACTTC.

This clone was found a few times. The chain links TRBV12-3 or TRBV12-4 to TRBJ1-2; D uncertain. V lost 5 bases and J 4 bases, leaving 8 bases between the germline ends. The CDR3 length is 12 residues. The CDR3 region is CASSLQGYGYTF. CDR3 nucleotide sequence: TGTGCCAGCAGTCTCCAAGGCTATGGCTACACCTTC.

The V call is TRBV27, the J call TRBJ2-7, with D possibly TRBD1 on 6 matching bases. The CDR3 consists of 16 residues. Germline-derived CDR1 and CDR2 are MNHEY and SMNVEV (reference sequence). Deletions cut 3 bases from V and 4 bases from J, with 19 bases between. The CDR3 spells CASSFSAGTKPYEQYF. CDR3 sequence (DNA): TGTGCCAGCAGTTTCAGCGCCGGGACAAAGCCTTACGAGCAGTACTTC.

The J gene is TRBJ1-2, the V gene TRBV2; a weak D match, TRBD1 (6 bases). Germline CDR1 and CDR2: SNHLY and FYNNEI. The ends were cut back, 6 bases at V and 4 bases at J, with 18 bases in the middle. This CDR3 spans 15 amino acids. This CDR3 reads CASRTTHTGFYGYTF. As DNA, the CDR3 is TGTGCCAGCAGGACGACCCACACAGGGTTCTATGGCTACACCTTC.

The chain couples TRBV5-6 to TRBJ2-3, with TRBD2 matching 13 bases. This CDR3 region has 18 residues. The J segment lost 1 base and the V segment lost 2 bases, leaving 7 bases of the junction unmatched. Germline V gene lookup returns CDR1 SGHDT and CDR2 YYEEEE. In nucleotides, the CDR3 is TGTGCCAGCAGCTTTACTAGCGGGAGGGCCGGGGGCACAGATACGCAGTATTTT. Translation: CASSFTSGRAGGTDTQYF.

V usage is TRBV12-5 and J usage is TRBJ1-1; D remains ambiguous. V lost 3 bases and J 0 bases, leaving 11 bases between the germline ends. The CDR3 extends over 15 amino acids. CDR1 and CDR2 from the germline V gene are LGHNT and FRNRAP. In nucleotides, the CDR3 is TGTGCTAGTGGTTTCGACTCGAGGGTGAACACTGAAGCTTTCTTT. Translation: CASGFDSRVNTEAFF.

This clone was detected once. This sequence joins TRBV5-4 and TRBJ2-1; perhaps D is TRBD1 or TRBD2 (6 bases each). With 1 base removed from V and 5 bases from J, the gap between germline ends came to 13 bases. From germline, CDR1 is SGHNT and CDR2 YYREEE (reference sequence). The CDR3 runs to 15 residues. The CDR3 sequence is CASSLIQGGNNEQFF. The DNA of the CDR3 is TGTGCCAGCAGCTTGATACAGGGAGGCAACAATGAGCAGTTCTTC.

The chain couples TRBV5-1 to TRBJ1-4, with a tentative D call TRBD1 (5 bases). This CDR3 region has 14 residues. With 4 bases removed from V and 8 bases from J, the gap between germline ends came to 15 bases. Germline loops: CDR1 SGHRS, CDR2 YFSETQ. The DNA for the CDR3 is TGCGCCAGCAGCCTACAGGAGACTGGCGAAAAACTGTTTTTT. Encoded protein: CASSLQETGEKLFF.

The chain employs TRBV7-9 and TRBJ1-5; weak D call: TRBD1 (5 bases). The CDR3 covers 15 residues. The V end lost 3 bases, the J end lost 7 bases, and 16 bases lay between the germline ends. The germline V gene has CDR1 SEHNR and CDR2 FQNEAQ (reference sequence). The CDR3 coding sequence is TGTGCCAGCAGCTTGGGGCCTGCTCAATCACAGCCCCAGCATTTT. Amino acid sequence: CASSLGPAQSQPQHF.